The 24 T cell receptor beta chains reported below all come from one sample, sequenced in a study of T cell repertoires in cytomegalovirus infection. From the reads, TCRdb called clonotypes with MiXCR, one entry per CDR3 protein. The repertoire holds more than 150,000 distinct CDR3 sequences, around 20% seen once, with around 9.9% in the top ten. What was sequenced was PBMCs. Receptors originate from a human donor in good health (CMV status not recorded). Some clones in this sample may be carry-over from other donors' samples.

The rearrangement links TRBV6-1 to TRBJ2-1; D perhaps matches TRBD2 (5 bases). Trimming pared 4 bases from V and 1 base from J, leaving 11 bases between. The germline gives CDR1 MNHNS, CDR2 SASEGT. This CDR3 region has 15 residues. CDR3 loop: CASSVEAQSYNEQFF. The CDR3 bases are TGTGCCAGCAGTGTGGAGGCCCAGTCCTACAATGAGCAGTTCTTC.

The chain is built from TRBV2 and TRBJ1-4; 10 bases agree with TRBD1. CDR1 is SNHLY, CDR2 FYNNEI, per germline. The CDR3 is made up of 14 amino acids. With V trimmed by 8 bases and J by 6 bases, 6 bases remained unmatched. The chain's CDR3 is CASQTGTGDEKLFF. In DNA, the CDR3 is TGTGCCAGCCAGACCGGGACAGGGGATGAAAAACTGTTTTTT.

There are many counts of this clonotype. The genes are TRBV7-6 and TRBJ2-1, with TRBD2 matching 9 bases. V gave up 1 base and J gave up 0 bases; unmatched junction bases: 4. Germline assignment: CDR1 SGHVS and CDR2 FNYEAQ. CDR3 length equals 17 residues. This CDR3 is CASSLDAGLASYNEQFF. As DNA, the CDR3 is TGTGCCAGCAGCTTAGACGCGGGACTAGCCTCCTACAATGAGCAGTTCTTC.

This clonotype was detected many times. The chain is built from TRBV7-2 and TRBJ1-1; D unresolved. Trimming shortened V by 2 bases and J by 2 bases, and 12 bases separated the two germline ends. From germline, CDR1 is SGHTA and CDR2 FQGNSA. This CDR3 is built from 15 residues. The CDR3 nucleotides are TGTGCCAGCAGCTTAACGGCAGGACCCAACACTGAAGCTTTCTTT. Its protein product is CASSLTAGPNTEAFF.

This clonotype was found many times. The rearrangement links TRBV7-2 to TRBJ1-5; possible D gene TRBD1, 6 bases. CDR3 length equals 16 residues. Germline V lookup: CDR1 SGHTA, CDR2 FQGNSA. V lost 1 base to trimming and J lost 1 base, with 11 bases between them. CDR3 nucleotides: TGTGCCAGCAGCTTAGAGGGGGGGCTGAGCAATCAGCCCCAGCATTTT. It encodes CASSLEGGLSNQPQHF.

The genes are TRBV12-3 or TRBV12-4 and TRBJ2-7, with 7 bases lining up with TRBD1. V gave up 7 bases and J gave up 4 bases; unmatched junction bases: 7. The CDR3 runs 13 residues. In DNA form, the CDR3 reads TGTGCCAGCAATAAGGGGGCGGGTTACGAGCAGTACTTC. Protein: CASNKGAGYEQYF.

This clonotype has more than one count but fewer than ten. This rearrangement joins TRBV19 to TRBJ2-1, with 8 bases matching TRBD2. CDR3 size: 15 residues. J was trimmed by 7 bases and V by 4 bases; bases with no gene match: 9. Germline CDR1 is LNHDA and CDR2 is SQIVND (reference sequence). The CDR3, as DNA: TGTGCCAGTAGTAGACTAGCGCCCAAATCTAATGAGCAGTTCTTC. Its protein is CASSRLAPKSNEQFF. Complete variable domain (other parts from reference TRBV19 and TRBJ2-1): DGGITQSPKYLFRKEGQNVTLSCEQNLNHDAMYWYRQDPGQGLRLIYYSQIVNDFQKGDIAEGYSVSREKKESFPLTVTSAQKNPTAFYLCASSRLAPKSNEQFFGPGTRLTVL.

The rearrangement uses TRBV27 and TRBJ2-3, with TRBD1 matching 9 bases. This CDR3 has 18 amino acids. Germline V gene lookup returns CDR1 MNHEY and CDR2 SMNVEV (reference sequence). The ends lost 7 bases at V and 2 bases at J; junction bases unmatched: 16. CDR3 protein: CASTDEQGALIPTDTQYF. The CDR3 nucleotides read TGTGCCAGCACCGACGAACAGGGGGCGCTTATCCCCACAGATACGCAGTATTTT.

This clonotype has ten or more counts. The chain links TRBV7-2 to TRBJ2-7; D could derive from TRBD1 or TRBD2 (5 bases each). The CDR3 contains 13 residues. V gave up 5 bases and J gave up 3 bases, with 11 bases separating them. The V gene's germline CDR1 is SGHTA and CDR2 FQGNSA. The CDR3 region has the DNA TGTGCCAGCAGCCAGGGACGTCTCTACGAGCAGTACTTC. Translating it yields CASSQGRLYEQYF.

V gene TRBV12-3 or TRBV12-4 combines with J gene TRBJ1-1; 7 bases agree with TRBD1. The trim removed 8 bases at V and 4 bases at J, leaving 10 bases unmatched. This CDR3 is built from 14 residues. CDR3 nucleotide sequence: TGTGCCAGCCAGGGACAGATGATGAGCACTGAAGCTTTCTTT. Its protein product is CASQGQMMSTEAFF.

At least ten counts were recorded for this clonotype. This CDR3 is CASSPLAGANTGELFF. DNA for the CDR3: TGTGCCAGCAGCCCTCTAGCGGGGGCGAACACCGGGGAGCTGTTTTTT. The V gene is TRBV7-6, the J gene TRBJ2-2; 10 bases line up with TRBD2. Trimming at V came to 5 bases and at J to 0 bases, leaving 3 bases not matched to a gene. The CDR3 is made up of 16 amino acids. Germline lookup yields CDR1 SGHVS and CDR2 FNYEAQ.

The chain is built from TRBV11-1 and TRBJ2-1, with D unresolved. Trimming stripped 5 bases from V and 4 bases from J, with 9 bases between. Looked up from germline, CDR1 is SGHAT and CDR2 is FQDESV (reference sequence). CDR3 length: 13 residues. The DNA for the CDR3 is TGTGCCAGCAGCCATACCGAATACAATGAGCAGTTCTTC. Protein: CASSHTEYNEQFF.

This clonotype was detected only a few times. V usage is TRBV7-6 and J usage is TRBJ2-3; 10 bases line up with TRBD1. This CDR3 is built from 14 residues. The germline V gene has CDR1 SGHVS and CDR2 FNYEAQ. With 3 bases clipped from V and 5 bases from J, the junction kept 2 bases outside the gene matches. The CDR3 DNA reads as TGTGCCAGCAGCTTGGGGACAGGGGTAGATACGCAGTATTTT. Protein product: CASSLGTGVDTQYF.

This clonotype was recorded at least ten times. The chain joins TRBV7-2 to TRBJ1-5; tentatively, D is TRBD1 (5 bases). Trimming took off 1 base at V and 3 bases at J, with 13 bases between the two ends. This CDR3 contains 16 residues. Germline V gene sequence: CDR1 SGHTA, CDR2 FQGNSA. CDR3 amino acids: CASSLEGAALNQPQHF. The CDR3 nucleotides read TGTGCCAGCAGCTTAGAAGGGGCCGCGCTCAATCAGCCCCAGCATTTT.

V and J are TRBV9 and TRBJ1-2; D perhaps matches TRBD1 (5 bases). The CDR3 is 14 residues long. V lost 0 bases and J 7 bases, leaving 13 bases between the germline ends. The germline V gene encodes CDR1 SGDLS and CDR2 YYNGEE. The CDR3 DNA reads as TGTGCCAGCAGCGTAGGAGGGGCAGTAGGTGGCTACACCTTC. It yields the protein CASSVGGAVGGYTF.

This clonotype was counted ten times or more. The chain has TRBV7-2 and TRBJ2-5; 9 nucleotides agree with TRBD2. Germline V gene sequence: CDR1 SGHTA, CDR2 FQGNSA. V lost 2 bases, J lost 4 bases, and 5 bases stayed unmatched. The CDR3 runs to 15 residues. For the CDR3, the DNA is TGTGCCAGCAGCTTACGCGGCGGGGGGGGAGAGACCCAGTACTTC. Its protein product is CASSLRGGGGETQYF.

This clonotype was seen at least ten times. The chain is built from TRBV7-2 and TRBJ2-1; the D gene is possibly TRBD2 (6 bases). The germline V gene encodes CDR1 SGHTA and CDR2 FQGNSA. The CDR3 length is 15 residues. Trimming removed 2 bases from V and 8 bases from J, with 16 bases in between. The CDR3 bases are TGTGCCAGCAGCTTAATGCACACTAGCAGGCATGAGCAGTTCTTC. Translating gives CASSLMHTSRHEQFF.

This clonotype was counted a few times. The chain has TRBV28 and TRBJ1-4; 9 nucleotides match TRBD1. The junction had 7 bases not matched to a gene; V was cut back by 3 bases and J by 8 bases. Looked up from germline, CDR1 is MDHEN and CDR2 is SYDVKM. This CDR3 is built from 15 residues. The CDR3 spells CASSFGGQGNEKLFF. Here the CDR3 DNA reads TGTGCCAGCAGTTTCGGCGGACAGGGGAACGAAAAACTGTTTTTT. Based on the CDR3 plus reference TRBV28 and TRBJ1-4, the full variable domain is DVKVTQSSRYLVKRTGEKVFLECVQDMDHENMFWYRQDPGLGLRLIYFSYDVKMKEKGDIPEGYSVSREKKERFSLILESASTNQTSMYLCASSFGGQGNEKLFFGSGTQLSVL.

CDR3 DNA: TGTGCCAGCAGTTCGGGGCGATTATTCACGGATACGCAGTATTTT. Its translation is CASSSGRLFTDTQYF. The rearrangement joins TRBV12-3 or TRBV12-4 to TRBJ2-3, with D perhaps TRBD1 or TRBD2 (5 bases each). CDR3 size: 15 residues. Trimming stripped 4 bases from V and 6 bases from J, with 17 bases between.

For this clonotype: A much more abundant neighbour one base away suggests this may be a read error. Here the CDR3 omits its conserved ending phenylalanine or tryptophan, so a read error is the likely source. CDR3 DNA: TGTGCCAGCAGCTTATGGCAGATAAACTATGGCTACACCTAC. It yields the protein CASSLWQINYGYTY. The chain recombines TRBV7-2 with TRBJ1-2; D is unresolved. The germline V gene has CDR1 SGHTA and CDR2 FQGNSA. The CDR3 sequence is 14 residues long. The germline V and J ends were trimmed by 2 bases and 2 bases, with 9 bases remaining between them.

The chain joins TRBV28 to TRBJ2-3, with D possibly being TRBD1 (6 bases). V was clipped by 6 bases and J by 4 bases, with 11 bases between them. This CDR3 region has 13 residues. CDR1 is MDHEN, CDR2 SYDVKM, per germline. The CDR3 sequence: CASRLQGSDTQYF. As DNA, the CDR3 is TGTGCCAGCAGACTTCAGGGGTCAGATACGCAGTATTTT.

This CDR3 is CASSSFAGTRVQETQYF. In nucleotides, the CDR3 is TGTGCCAGCAGCTCGTTTGCCGGGACTAGAGTTCAAGAGACCCAGTACTTC. This chain joins TRBV7-6 and TRBJ2-5; TRBD2 aligns across 8 bases. The CDR3 is 17 residues long. The J segment lost 2 bases and the V segment lost 4 bases, leaving 12 bases of the junction unmatched. Germline-derived CDR1 and CDR2 are SGHVS and FNYEAQ.

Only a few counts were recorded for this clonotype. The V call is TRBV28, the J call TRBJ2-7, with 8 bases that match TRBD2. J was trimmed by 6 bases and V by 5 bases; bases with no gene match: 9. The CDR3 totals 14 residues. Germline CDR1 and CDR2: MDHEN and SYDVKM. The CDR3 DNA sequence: TGTGCCAGCAGTCCTGGACTAGCAAGGAGCGAGCAGTACTTC. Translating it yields CASSPGLARSEQYF.

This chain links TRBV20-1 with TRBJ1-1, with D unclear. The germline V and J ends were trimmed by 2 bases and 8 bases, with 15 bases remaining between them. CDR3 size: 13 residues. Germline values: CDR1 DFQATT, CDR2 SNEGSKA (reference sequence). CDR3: CSARRREAGEAFF. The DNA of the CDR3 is TGCAGTGCTAGAAGAAGAGAAGCGGGGGAAGCTTTCTTT.